The rows below give T cell receptor beta chains drawn from one sample of a study of cytomegalovirus exposure and HLA in healthy donors. Clones were sequenced by immunoSEQ multiplex PCR, and TCRdb holds only the in-frame ones, with some missing. The sample consists of approximately 140,000 clones, more than 65% of them appearing once. Sequencing input: PBMCs. Receptors were obtained from a man over 45 in good health and CMV-seropositive. The CDR3 runs from the conserved cysteine through the conserved F or W. A D gene is named only where the DNA matches it firmly. A clone size is listed for some rows: how often the clone was seen (once, few, many), or a class if it is expanded.

DNA	CDR3	length	D	size	J	V
TGTGCCATCAGTGAAGAGCGGGAGGCCCTTGGAAATGAGCAGTTCTTC	CAISEEREALGNEQFF	16	TRBD2	NA	TRBJ2-1	TRBV10-3
TGTGCCAGCAGCCCCCGTACTAGCGCCCCCTACAATGAGCAGTTCTTC	CASSPRTSAPYNEQFF	16	TRBD2	NA	TRBJ2-1	TRBV9
TGTGCCAGCAGCCGAGACAGGGTAGGGCAAGAGACCCAGTACTTC	CASSRDRVGQETQYF	15	TRBD1	NA	TRBJ2-5	TRBV11-2
TGTGCCAGCAGCAATAGACAGGGCCTAGGGGGCTACACCTTC	CASSNRQGLGGYTF	14	TRBD1	NA	TRBJ1-2	TRBV7-9
TGTGCCAACCTAATACAGGGTACCTCCTACAATGAGCAGTTCTTC	CANLIQGTSYNEQFF	15	NA	NA	TRBJ2-1	TRBV19
TGTGCCAGCAGCTTGGACAGGTCCCAAGAGACCCAGTACTTC	CASSLDRSQETQYF	14	NA	NA	TRBJ2-5	TRBV5-4
TGTGCCAGCAGCGTACCTAGCGGTGGTGGGACCCAGTACTTC	CASSVPSGGGTQYF	14	TRBD2	NA	TRBJ2-5	TRBV9
TGTGCCAGCAGTTTTCTTCCCCTGAACACTGAAGCTTTCTTT	CASSFLPLNTEAFF	14	NA	NA	TRBJ1-1	TRBV27
TGTGCCAGCGGGACTAGCGGAAATCAAGAGACCCAGTACTTC	CASGTSGNQETQYF	14	TRBD2	NA	TRBJ2-5	TRBV14
TGTGCCAGCAGCTTATCGAGACAGGGGGCTGGCTACACCTTC	CASSLSRQGAGYTF	14	TRBD1	NA	TRBJ1-2	TRBV7-9
TGTGCCAGCAGCAAAGAAGGGGCGGACAATAACTACAATGAGCAGTTCTTC	CASSKEGADNNYNEQFF	17	NA	NA	TRBJ2-1	TRBV21-1
TGTGCCAGCAGTTTGGGCGGACAGAGTGCGCAGTATTTT	CASSLGGQSAQYF	13	NA	NA	TRBJ2-3	TRBV28
TGTGCCAGCGCTCCCAGGAGTAGCGCCTACACAGATACGCAGTATTTT	CASAPRSSAYTDTQYF	16	NA	few	TRBJ2-3	TRBV2
TGTGCCAGCAGCCAAGTCGAGAGGAACACAGATACGCAGTATTTT	CASSQVERNTDTQYF	15	NA	NA	TRBJ2-3	TRBV14
TGTGCCAGCAGCGTAGGATCCGGCAGGGAGACCCAGTACTTC	CASSVGSGRETQYF	14	NA	NA	TRBJ2-5	TRBV9
TGCAGCGTCAGCGGCTTCTACAATGAGCAGTTCTTC	CSVSGFYNEQFF	12	NA	NA	TRBJ2-1	TRBV29-1
TGTGCCAGCAGTTACTCGCAGGGGGTCGGCTACACCTTC	CASSYSQGVGYTF	13	TRBD1	NA	TRBJ1-2	TRBV6-6
TGTGCCAGCAGACAGGCTGATAATTCACCCCTCCACTTT	CASRQADNSPLHF	13	NA	NA	TRBJ1-6	TRBV6-6
TGCGCCAGCAGCTTGTACCTAGCGGGAGGTGGGGAGCTGTTTTTT	CASSLYLAGGGELFF	15	TRBD2	NA	TRBJ2-2	TRBV5-1
TGTGCCAGCAGCTTGGCAGACACTGAAGCTTTCTTT	CASSLADTEAFF	12	NA	NA	TRBJ1-1	TRBV5-5
TGTGCCAGCAGTTGGACACGCGCTAACTATGGCTACACCTTC	CASSWTRANYGYTF	14	NA	NA	TRBJ1-2	TRBV5-6
TGTGCCAGCAGCTTCATCTCAGGGGAACCCTACGAGCAGTACTTC	CASSFISGEPYEQYF	15	NA	NA	TRBJ2-7	TRBV5-4
TGTGCCAGCAGTGCGACGGGACTAGCGGGAGGGTTTGCCGGGGAGCTGTTTTTT	CASSATGLAGGFAGELFF	18	TRBD2	NA	TRBJ2-2	TRBV27
TGCAGCGGCGACGTAGCGGGAGGGCCGGGTGAGACCCAGTACTTC	CSGDVAGGPGETQYF	15	TRBD2	few	TRBJ2-5	TRBV29-1
TGTGCCAGCAGTGTGCTAGCGGGAGGGGACTACGAGCAGTACTTC	CASSVLAGGDYEQYF	15	TRBD2	NA	TRBJ2-7	TRBV6-1
TGTGCCAGCAGTTTTCGACAGGTGGGCAATCAGCCCCAGCATTTT	CASSFRQVGNQPQHF	15	NA	NA	TRBJ1-5	TRBV6-6
TGTGCCAGCAGCTTGGCATTTAGCGCCACTTCCTACGAGCAGTACTTC	CASSLAFSATSYEQYF	16	NA	NA	TRBJ2-7	TRBV5-5
TGTGCCAGCAGTTTATATGCAGGGGGCGGTGAGACCCAGTACTTC	CASSLYAGGGETQYF	15	TRBD1	NA	TRBJ2-5	TRBV28
TGCAGCGTTGGCGTAGGGGCTCGCGAGCAGTACTTC	CSVGVGAREQYF	12	NA	NA	TRBJ2-7	TRBV29-1
TGCAGCCAAACAAGGGGCCTACAAGAGACCCAGTACTTC	CSQTRGLQETQYF	13	NA	NA	TRBJ2-5	TRBV29-1
TGCAGCGTCTGCCGGGACAAGCGGTACAATGAGCAGTTCTTC	CSVCRDKRYNEQFF	14	NA	NA	TRBJ2-1	TRBV29-1
TGCGCCAGCAGTGAGCCCGGACAGGGGTTGTTCTTC	CASSEPGQGLFF	12	TRBD1	NA	TRBJ2-1	TRBV10-1
TGTGCCAGCAGTCAGGGACAGGGCCCTAATCAGCCCCAGCATTTT	CASSQGQGPNQPQHF	15	TRBD1	NA	TRBJ1-5	TRBV6-6
TGTGCCAGCGACTCCCGTGGCGGGGATATCATCTACGAGCAGTACTTC	CASDSRGGDIIYEQYF	16	NA	NA	TRBJ2-7	TRBV28
TGTGCCAGCAAAGGGGAGGGAAACACTGAAGCTTTCTTT	CASKGEGNTEAFF	13	NA	once	TRBJ1-1	TRBV2
TGTGCCAGCAGTACCAGTCGGGCCTTAGCGGGAGTTTTTGGCAATGAGCAGTTCTTC	CASSTSRALAGVFGNEQFF	19	TRBD2	once	TRBJ2-1	TRBV2
TGTGCCAGCAGCTTTGACAGAAATCAGCCCCAGCATTTT	CASSFDRNQPQHF	13	NA	NA	TRBJ1-5	TRBV5-4
TGTGCCAGCTCACCGACCATGGACAGAATCTACGAGCAGTACTTC	CASSPTMDRIYEQYF	15	NA	NA	TRBJ2-7	TRBV18
TGTGCCAGCAGCGGATTTAGCGGGAGTGCGCCGTTCTTC	CASSGFSGSAPFF	13	TRBD2	once	TRBJ2-1	TRBV5-6
TGTGCCAGCAGTTTACCAGATGACAGGGCCGAGCAGTACTTC	CASSLPDDRAEQYF	14	TRBD1	NA	TRBJ2-7	TRBV27
TGCGCCAGCAGCCTGGGACTAGCGACAAATGAGCAGTTCTTC	CASSLGLATNEQFF	14	TRBD2	NA	TRBJ2-1	TRBV4-1
TGTGCCAGCAGTTCCTCACAGGGTGTAGCCAATGAGCAGTTCTTC	CASSSSQGVANEQFF	15	NA	NA	TRBJ2-1	TRBV7-6
TGTGCCAGTAGTATAGGACTAGGATTTCGGTACGAGCAGTACTTC	CASSIGLGFRYEQYF	15	NA	few	TRBJ2-7	TRBV19
TGTGCCAGCAGCTTAGGGGCGGGAGGCTTCAGCTACGAGCAGTACTTC	CASSLGAGGFSYEQYF	16	TRBD2	NA	TRBJ2-7	TRBV7-9
TGTGCCAGCAGCTTCATCCGGGACAACCTATTGCGGACAGATACGCAGTATTTT	CASSFIRDNLLRTDTQYF	18	NA	NA	TRBJ2-3	TRBV7-8
TGCGCCAGCAGCTTGTCTGCGGGAGGTCAAGAGACCCAGTACTTC	CASSLSAGGQETQYF	15	TRBD2	NA	TRBJ2-5	TRBV5-1
TGTGCCAGCAGACCTGACCAGGTCCAAGAGACCCAGTACTTC	CASRPDQVQETQYF	14	NA	few	TRBJ2-5	TRBV7-2
TGTGCCAGCGCCACTAGCGGTAGAATTAGCACAGATACGCAGTATTTT	CASATSGRISTDTQYF	16	TRBD2	NA	TRBJ2-3	TRBV27